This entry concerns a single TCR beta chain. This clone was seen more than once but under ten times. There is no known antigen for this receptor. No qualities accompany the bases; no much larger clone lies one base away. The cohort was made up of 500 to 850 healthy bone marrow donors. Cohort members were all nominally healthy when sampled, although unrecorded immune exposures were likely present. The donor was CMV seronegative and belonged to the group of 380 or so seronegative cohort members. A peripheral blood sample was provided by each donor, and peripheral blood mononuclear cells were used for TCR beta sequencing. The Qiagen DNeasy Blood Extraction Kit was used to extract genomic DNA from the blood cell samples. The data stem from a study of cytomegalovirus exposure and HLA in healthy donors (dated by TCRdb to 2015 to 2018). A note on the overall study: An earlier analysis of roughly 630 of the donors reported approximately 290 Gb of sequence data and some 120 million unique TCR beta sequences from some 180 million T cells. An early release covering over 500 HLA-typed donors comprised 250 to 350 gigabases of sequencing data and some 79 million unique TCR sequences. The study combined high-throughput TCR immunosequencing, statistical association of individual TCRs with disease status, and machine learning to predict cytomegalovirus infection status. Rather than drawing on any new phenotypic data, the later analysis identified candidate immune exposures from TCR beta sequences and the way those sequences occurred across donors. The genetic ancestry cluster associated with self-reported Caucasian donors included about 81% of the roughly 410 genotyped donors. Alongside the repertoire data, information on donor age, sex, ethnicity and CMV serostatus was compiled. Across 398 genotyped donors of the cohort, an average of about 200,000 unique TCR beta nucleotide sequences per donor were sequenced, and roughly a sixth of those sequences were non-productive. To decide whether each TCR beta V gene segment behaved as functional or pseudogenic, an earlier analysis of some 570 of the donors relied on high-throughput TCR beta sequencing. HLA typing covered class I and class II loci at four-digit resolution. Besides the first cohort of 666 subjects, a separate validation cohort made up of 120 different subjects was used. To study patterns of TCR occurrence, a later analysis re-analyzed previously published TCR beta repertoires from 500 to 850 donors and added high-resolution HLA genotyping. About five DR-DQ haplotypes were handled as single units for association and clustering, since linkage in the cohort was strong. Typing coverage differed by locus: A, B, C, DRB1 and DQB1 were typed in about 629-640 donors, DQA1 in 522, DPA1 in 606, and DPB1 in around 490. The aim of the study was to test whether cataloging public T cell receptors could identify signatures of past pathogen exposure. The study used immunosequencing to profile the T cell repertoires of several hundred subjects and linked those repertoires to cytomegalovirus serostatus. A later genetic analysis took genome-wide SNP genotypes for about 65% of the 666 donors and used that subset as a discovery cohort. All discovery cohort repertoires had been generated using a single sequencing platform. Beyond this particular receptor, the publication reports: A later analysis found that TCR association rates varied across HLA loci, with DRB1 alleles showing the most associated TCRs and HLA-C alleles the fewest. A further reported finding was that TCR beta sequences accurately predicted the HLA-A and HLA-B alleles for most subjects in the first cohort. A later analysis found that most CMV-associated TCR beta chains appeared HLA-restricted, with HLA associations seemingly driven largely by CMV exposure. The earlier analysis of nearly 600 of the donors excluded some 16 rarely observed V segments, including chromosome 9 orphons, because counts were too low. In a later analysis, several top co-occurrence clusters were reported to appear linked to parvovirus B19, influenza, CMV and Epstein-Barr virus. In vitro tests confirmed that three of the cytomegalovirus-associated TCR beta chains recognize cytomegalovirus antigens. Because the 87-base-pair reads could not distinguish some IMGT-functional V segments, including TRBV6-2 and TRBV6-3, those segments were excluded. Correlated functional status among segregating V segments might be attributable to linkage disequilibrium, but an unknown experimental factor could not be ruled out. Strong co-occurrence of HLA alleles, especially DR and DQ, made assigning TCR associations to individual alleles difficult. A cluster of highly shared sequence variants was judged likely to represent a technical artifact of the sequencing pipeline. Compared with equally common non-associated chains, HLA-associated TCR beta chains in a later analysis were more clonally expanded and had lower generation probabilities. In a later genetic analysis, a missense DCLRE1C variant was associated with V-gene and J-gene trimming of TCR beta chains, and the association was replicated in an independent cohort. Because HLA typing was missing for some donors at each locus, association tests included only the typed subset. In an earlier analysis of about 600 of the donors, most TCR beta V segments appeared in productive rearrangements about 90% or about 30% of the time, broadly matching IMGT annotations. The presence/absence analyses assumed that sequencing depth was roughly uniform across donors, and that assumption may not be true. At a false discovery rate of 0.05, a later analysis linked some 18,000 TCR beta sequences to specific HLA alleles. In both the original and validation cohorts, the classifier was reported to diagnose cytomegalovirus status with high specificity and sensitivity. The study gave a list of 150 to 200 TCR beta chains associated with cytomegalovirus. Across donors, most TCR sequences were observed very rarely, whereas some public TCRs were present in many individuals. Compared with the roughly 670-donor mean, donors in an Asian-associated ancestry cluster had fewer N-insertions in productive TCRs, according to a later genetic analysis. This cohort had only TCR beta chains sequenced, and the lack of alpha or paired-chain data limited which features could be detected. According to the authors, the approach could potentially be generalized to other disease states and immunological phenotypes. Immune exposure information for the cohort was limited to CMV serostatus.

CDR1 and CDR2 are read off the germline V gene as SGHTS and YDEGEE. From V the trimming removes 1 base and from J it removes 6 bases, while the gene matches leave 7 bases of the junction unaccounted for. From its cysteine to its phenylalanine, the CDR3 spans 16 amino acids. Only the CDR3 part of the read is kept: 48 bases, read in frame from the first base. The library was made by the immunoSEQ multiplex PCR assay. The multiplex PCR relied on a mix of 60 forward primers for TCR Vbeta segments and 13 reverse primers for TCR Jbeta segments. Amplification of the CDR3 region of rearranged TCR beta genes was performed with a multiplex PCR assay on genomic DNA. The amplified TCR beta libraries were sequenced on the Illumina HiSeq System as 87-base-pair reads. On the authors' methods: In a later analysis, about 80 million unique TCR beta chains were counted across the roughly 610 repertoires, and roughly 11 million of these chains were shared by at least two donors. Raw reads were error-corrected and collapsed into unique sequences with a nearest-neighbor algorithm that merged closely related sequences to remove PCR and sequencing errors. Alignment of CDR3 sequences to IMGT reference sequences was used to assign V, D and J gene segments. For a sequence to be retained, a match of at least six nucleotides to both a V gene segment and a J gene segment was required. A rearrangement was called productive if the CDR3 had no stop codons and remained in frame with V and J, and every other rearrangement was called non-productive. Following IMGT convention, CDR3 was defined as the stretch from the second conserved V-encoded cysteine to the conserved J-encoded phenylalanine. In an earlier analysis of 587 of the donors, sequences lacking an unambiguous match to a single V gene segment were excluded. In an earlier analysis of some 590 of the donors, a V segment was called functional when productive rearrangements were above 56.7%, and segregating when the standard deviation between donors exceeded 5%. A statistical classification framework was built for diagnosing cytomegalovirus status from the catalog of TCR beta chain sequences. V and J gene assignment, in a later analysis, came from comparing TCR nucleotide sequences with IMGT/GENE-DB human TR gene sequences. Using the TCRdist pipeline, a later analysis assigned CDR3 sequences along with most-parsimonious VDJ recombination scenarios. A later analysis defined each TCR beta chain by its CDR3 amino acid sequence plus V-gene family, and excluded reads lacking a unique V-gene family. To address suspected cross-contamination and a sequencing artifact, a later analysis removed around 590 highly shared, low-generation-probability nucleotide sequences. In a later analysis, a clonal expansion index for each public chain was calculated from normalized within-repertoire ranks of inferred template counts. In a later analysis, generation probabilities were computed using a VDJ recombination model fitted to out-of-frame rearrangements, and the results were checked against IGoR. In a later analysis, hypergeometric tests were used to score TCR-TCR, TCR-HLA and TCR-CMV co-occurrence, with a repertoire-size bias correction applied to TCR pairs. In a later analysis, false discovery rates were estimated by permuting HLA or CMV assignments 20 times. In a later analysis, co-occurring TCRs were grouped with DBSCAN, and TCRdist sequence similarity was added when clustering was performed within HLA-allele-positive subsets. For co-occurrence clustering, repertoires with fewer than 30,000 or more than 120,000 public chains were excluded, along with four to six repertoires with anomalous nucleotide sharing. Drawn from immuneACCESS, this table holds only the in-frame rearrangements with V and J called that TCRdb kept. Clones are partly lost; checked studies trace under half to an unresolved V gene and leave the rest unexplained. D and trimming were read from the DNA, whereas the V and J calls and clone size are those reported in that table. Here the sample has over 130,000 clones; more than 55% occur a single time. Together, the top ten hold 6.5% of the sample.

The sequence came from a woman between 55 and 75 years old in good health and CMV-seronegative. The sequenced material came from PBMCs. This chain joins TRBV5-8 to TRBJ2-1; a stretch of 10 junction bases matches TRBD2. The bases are TGTGCCAGCAGCTTGTTACCAGAGCGGGGGGGCAATGAGCAGTTCTTC. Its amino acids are CASSLLPERGGNEQFF.